Following are 31 T cell receptor beta chains from one sample sequenced in a study of T-cell memory formation after mild COVID-19. Using its own MiXCR run on the 5' RACE reads, TCRdb lists one record per CDR3 protein. The data hold about 410,000 distinct CDR3 sequences, with about a quarter observed a single time. Sequenced input: PBMCs or a T cell subset sorted from them (not recorded which). Receptor source: an adult woman who had mild COVID-19 (a few samples of this study predate the infection). Cell type and time point are not known.

The genes are TRBV5-1 and TRBJ2-3, with 9 positions matching TRBD1. The germline gives CDR1 SGHRS, CDR2 YFSETQ. The J segment lost 4 bases and the V segment lost 4 bases, leaving 10 bases of the junction unmatched. The CDR3 totals 16 residues. The CDR3 reads CASSPGQGMVADTQYF. In DNA, the CDR3 is TGCGCCAGCAGCCCCGGACAGGGGATGGTCGCAGATACGCAGTATTTT.

The chain is built from TRBV7-3 and TRBJ2-5; no definite D call. With 4 bases removed from V and 3 bases from J, the gap between germline ends came to 12 bases. The CDR3 sequence is 14 residues long. Germline V gene data show CDR1 as SGHTA and CDR2 as FQGTGA. CDR3 loop: CASSYGGEKETQYF. The DNA of the CDR3 is TGTGCCAGCAGCTACGGTGGGGAAAAAGAGACCCAGTACTTC.

This chain uses TRBV6-6 with TRBJ2-1; D may be TRBD1 or TRBD2 (5 bases each). With 6 bases removed from V and 6 bases from J, the gap between germline ends came to 12 bases. Germline values: CDR1 MNHNY, CDR2 SVGAGI (reference sequence). The CDR3 is 13 amino acids. CDR3 nucleotides: TGTGCCAGCAGCACCGGGACGACCAATGAGCAGTTCTTC. It encodes CASSTGTTNEQFF.

This chain uses TRBV12-3 or TRBV12-4 with TRBJ2-2, with D perhaps TRBD2 (6 bases). V lost 4 bases to trimming and J lost 0 bases, with 9 bases between them. The CDR3 is made up of 15 amino acids. The CDR3 reads CASSSGTPNTGELFF. The CDR3 DNA reads as TGTGCCAGCAGTTCGGGGACTCCGAACACCGGGGAGCTGTTTTTT.

The chain is built from TRBV7-8 and TRBJ2-7; 13 bases match TRBD2. CDR3 length: 19 residues. Trimming removed 0 bases from V and 1 base from J; junction bases left unmatched: 9. Germline values: CDR1 SGHVS, CDR2 FQNEAQ. The CDR3 DNA reads as TGTGCCAGCAGCTTAGCAACACTCGGGACTAGCGGGGCGTCCTACGAGCAGTACTTC. Amino acids: CASSLATLGTSGASYEQYF.

The chain is built from TRBV6-2 or TRBV6-3 and TRBJ1-2, with D possibly matching TRBD1 (6 bases). The CDR3 totals 12 residues. V was cut by 6 bases and J by 8 bases, with 13 bases left in between. Germline lookup yields CDR1 MNHEY and CDR2 SVGEGT. The CDR3 is CASSHAGAGYTF. As DNA, the CDR3 is TGTGCCAGCAGCCACGCGGGGGCCGGCTACACCTTC.

This clonotype was recorded many times. CDR3 in amino acids: CASSRSGGGETQYF. DNA of the CDR3: TGTGCCAGCAGCCGAAGCGGTGGGGGGGAGACCCAGTACTTC. The rearrangement links TRBV12-3 or TRBV12-4 to TRBJ2-5, with D possibly being TRBD2 (6 bases). The CDR3 length is 14 residues. V was clipped by 6 bases and J by 5 bases, with 16 bases between them.

This clonotype was observed a handful of times. The chain employs TRBV12-3 or TRBV12-4 and TRBJ2-7, with 11 bases matching TRBD2. V dropped 6 bases and J dropped 7; count of bases not matched to a gene: 14. The CDR3 runs 16 residues. CDR3 region: CASSPAGTSGLGEQYF. In DNA form, the CDR3 reads TGTGCCAGCAGCCCCGCCGGGACTAGCGGTCTCGGGGAGCAGTACTTC.

This clonotype was recorded a few times. The J gene is TRBJ2-4, the V gene TRBV28; no reliable D call. V was cut by 5 bases and J by 7 bases, with 9 bases left in between. Germline V lookup: CDR1 MDHEN, CDR2 SYDVKM. This CDR3 is 12 amino acids long. The CDR3, as DNA: TGTGCCAGCAGTCCCAGGTTGAACATTCAGTACTTC. This codes for CASSPRLNIQYF.

This chain joins TRBV20-1 and TRBJ2-5; D is uncertain. Germline assignment: CDR1 DFQATT and CDR2 SNEGSKA (reference sequence). V lost 3 bases to trimming and J lost 1 base, with 9 bases between them. There are 13 residues in the CDR3. The CDR3 DNA reads TGCAGTGCTAGGCGGACCTCCCAAGAGACCCAGTACTTC. Protein product: CSARRTSQETQYF.

This clonotype was counted only a few times. Here the CDR3 reads CASSLNGGRVEAFF. CDR3 coding DNA: TGTGCCAGCAGTTTAAATGGGGGGCGGGTTGAAGCTTTCTTT. V is TRBV12-3 or TRBV12-4 and J is TRBJ1-1; TRBD1 is a possible D gene (6 bases). V was clipped by 2 bases and J by 7 bases, with 14 bases between them. The CDR3 sequence is 14 residues long.

This chain links TRBV24-1 with TRBJ2-2, with a tentative D call TRBD1 (6 bases). V lost 4 bases and J lost 0, with 11 bases in between. In germline, CDR1 is KGHDR, CDR2 SFDVKD. The CDR3 length is 16 residues. In nucleotides, the CDR3 is TGTGCCACCAGTGACCCGACAGGTGCGAACACCGGGGAGCTGTTTTTT. As protein: CATSDPTGANTGELFF.

This clonotype showed up just a few times. The chain carries TRBV15 and TRBJ2-7, with 8 bases identical to TRBD1. The J segment lost 2 bases and the V segment lost 3 bases, leaving 6 bases of the junction unmatched. CDR3 size: 15 residues. Germline V gives CDR1 LNHNV, CDR2 YYDKDF (reference sequence). In DNA, the CDR3 is TGTGCCACCAGCAGCGCACCGGGACAGGCCTACGAGCAGTACTTC. Its translation is CATSSAPGQAYEQYF.

This chain connects TRBV6-5 to TRBJ1-4, with unresolved D. Germline CDR1 MNHEY, CDR2 SVGAGI. The CDR3 has 16 amino acids. The V gene lost 0 bases and the J gene lost 7 bases, with 15 bases spanning the gap. The CDR3 coding sequence is TGTGCCAGCAGTTACTCCCTCAGCTCCCCTGGTGAAAAACTGTTTTTT. Residues: CASSYSLSSPGEKLFF.

This clonotype has a handful of counts. The J gene is TRBJ2-5, the V gene TRBV14; 7 nucleotides agree with TRBD2. The V gene end was trimmed by 4 bases and the J gene end by 4 bases; junction bases not matched to a gene: 15. The CDR3 runs to 17 residues. The V gene's germline CDR1 is SGHDN and CDR2 FVKESK. CDR3 nucleotides: TGTGCCAGCAGCCTACGGGACTACCGGAGGGGTCGAGAGACCCAGTACTTC. It translates to CASSLRDYRRGRETQYF.

This chain links TRBV6-2 or TRBV6-3 with TRBJ2-7; D is uncertain. The CDR3 is 11 amino acids. CDR1 is MNHEY and CDR2 is SVGEGT in the germline V gene. The germline V and J ends were trimmed by 2 bases and 6 bases, with 5 bases remaining between them. The DNA of the CDR3 is TGTGCCAGCAGTTACCTGACCGAGCAGTACTTC. Translation: CASSYLTEQYF.

This clonotype showed up just a few times. The gene calls are TRBV29-1 and TRBJ1-1; D ambiguous. The CDR3 is 17 residues long. Between the trimmed V and J ends, which lost 2 bases and 0 bases, there was a span of 19 bases. Germline CDR1 is SQVTM and CDR2 is ANQGSEA. The CDR3: CSVESDGWRRLNTEAFF. The CDR3 coding sequence is TGCAGCGTTGAAAGTGATGGGTGGAGGCGTTTGAACACTGAAGCTTTCTTT.

This clonotype was seen more than once but under ten times. The V call is TRBV14, the J call TRBJ1-6, with D possibly being TRBD1 (6 bases). CDR1 SGHDN and CDR2 FVKESK come from the germline V gene. With 4 bases removed from V and 4 bases from J, the gap between germline ends came to 11 bases. This CDR3 is 15 amino acids long. The CDR3 here is CASSRRQAYNSPLHF. DNA for the CDR3: TGTGCCAGCAGCCGCCGACAGGCTTATAATTCACCCCTCCACTTT.

This clonotype was detected only a few times. The rearrangement links TRBV20-1 to TRBJ2-7; 9 bases line up with TRBD1. The CDR3 is made up of 12 amino acids. Germline CDR1 and CDR2: DFQATT and SNEGSKA (reference sequence). The V and J ends lost 5 bases and 3 bases, in that order; junction bases with no gene match: 2. DNA of the CDR3: TGCAGTGCTTTGGACAGGGGCTACGAGCAGTACTTC. This encodes CSALDRGYEQYF.

This clonotype was observed a handful of times. The chain uses TRBV12-3 or TRBV12-4 and TRBJ2-3, with TRBD1 matching over 10 bases. Germline trimming cut 6 bases from V and 5 bases from J; bases unmatched to any gene: 8. This CDR3 comprises 15 residues. CDR3 sequence reads: CASSRRDRGGDTQYF. CDR3 bases: TGTGCCAGCAGCCGCAGGGACAGGGGTGGAGATACGCAGTATTTT.

There are a few counts of this clonotype. The rearrangement links TRBV12-3 or TRBV12-4 to TRBJ1-6; no firm D call. The CDR3 contains 12 residues. V lost 7 bases to trimming and J lost 9 bases, with 10 bases between them. The DNA of the CDR3 is TGTGCCAGCACTGGAGGAGGTTCACCCCTCCACTTT. Protein: CASTGGGSPLHF.

This clonotype came up a few times. This chain links TRBV11-2 with TRBJ2-2; TRBD1 is a possible D gene (6 bases). The V end was cut by 7 bases, the J end by 6 bases, with 12 bases between. There are 13 residues in the CDR3. Germline-derived CDR1 and CDR2 are SGHAT and FQNNGV. The CDR3 protein is CASTGDRAGELFF. CDR3 DNA: TGTGCCAGCACAGGGGACCGGGCCGGGGAGCTGTTTTTT.

The chain couples TRBV7-9 to TRBJ1-1; TRBD1 might be the D (5 bases). The CDR3 length is 14 residues. Germline assignment: CDR1 SEHNR and CDR2 FQNEAQ (reference sequence). V was shortened by 6 bases and J by 1 base, with 12 bases between the two germline ends. The CDR3 DNA reads TGTGCCAGCAGGAAAACCGGGGCGAACACTGAAGCTTTCTTT. Encoded protein: CASRKTGANTEAFF. The full variable domain, rest sourced from reference TRBV7-9 and TRBJ1-1, is DTGVSQNPRHKITKRGQNVTFRCDPISEHNRLYWYRQTLGQGPEFLTYFQNEAQLEKSRLLSDRFSAERPKGSFSTLEIQRTEQGDSAMYLCASRKTGANTEAFFGQGTRLTVV.

A few counts support this clonotype. The J gene is TRBJ2-1, the V gene TRBV2; tentatively, D is TRBD1 (5 bases). CDR1 SNHLY and CDR2 FYNNEI come from the germline V gene. The V end was cut by 10 bases, the J end by 2 bases, with 21 bases between. The CDR3 is 16 amino acids. The CDR3 sequence is CANTELLMGPYNEQFF. The CDR3 nucleotides read TGTGCCAACACCGAGCTTCTAATGGGGCCCTACAATGAGCAGTTCTTC.

The V call is TRBV7-2, the J call TRBJ2-1; D is uncertain. Looked up from germline, CDR1 is SGHTA and CDR2 is FQGNSA. CDR3 length: 15 residues. V was pared by 4 bases and J by 2 bases, with 12 bases between. The CDR3 protein is CASSYGSGPYNEQFF. The CDR3 DNA reads as TGTGCCAGCAGCTATGGGTCCGGACCCTACAATGAGCAGTTCTTC.

As regards this clonotype: Germline is not matched at one junction end, which may reflect a read error. This chain uses TRBV29-1 with TRBJ1-1; the D is unclear. CDR3 size: 11 residues. Germline V gene sequence: CDR1 SQVTM, CDR2 ANQGSEA. The chain's CDR3 is CSVSRNAEAFF. As DNA, the CDR3 is TGCAGCGTTTCTAGGAACGCTGAAGCTTTCTTT.

The CDR3 bases are TGTGCCAGCAGCATCATAGAGGGGACAGATACGCAGTATTTT. Translated: CASSIIEGTDTQYF. The genes are TRBV6-1 and TRBJ2-3; either TRBD1 or TRBD2 may supply D (5 bases each). The CDR3 is 14 residues long. Trimming removed 6 bases at V and 3 bases at J, with 13 bases between. Germline V gene sequence: CDR1 MNHNS, CDR2 SASEGT.

The CDR3 here is CAINGQVNTGELFF. DNA of the CDR3: TGTGCCATCAACGGACAGGTTAACACCGGGGAGCTGTTTTTT. This rearrangement joins TRBV10-3 to TRBJ2-2, with 7 bases identical to TRBD1. There are 14 residues in the CDR3. The V gene end was trimmed by 7 bases and the J gene end by 2 bases; junction bases not matched to a gene: 4. Germline CDR1 and CDR2: ENHRY and SYGVKD.

V and J are TRBV12-3 or TRBV12-4 and TRBJ2-7, with D unresolved. V lost 7 bases and J 6 bases, leaving 7 bases between the germline ends. The CDR3 is made up of 10 amino acids. CDR3 bases: TGTGCCAGCACCCGGCGCGAGCAGTACTTC. Translation gives CASTRREQYF.

V usage is TRBV10-3 and J usage is TRBJ1-6; D uncertain. The CDR3 is 13 residues long. Germline-derived CDR1 and CDR2 are ENHRY and SYGVKD. Trimming left V 2 bases short and J 7 bases short, with 6 bases between. The CDR3 nucleotides are TGTGCCATCAGTGAGGCAGTGAATTCACCCCTCCACTTT. It codes for CAISEAVNSPLHF.

This clonotype was seen repeatedly, ten times or more. The V call is TRBV7-2, the J call TRBJ2-3; D is unclear. This CDR3 spans 11 amino acids. Trimming pared 4 bases from V and 6 bases from J, leaving 5 bases between. Germline V CDR1 and CDR2: SGHTA, FQGNSA. The CDR3 loop is CASSSVDTQYF. The CDR3 DNA is TGTGCCAGCAGCTCGGTGGATACGCAGTATTTT.